Sequencing of this T cell receptor beta chain was carried out in a study of radiotherapy plus CTLA-4 blockade in lung cancer. Study overall: Objective response was observed in roughly 20% of patients, and disease control in 30% to 35%.

A remark on this clone: Its antigen is undetermined.

Whole-study results and caveats: Expansion of tumor-derived TCR clones was observed in blood after radiotherapy plus ipilimumab. The authors reported that early blood T cell clone dynamics, with interferon-beta, best predicted response.

The germline V gene has CDR1 SGHNT and CDR2 YYREEE (reference sequence). The CDR3 covers 14 residues. The V and J ends lost 3 bases and 3 bases, in that order; junction bases with no gene match: 4. The assay was immunoSEQ multiplex PCR, and TCRdb's table has in-frame clones only and misses some. The sample has approximately 98,000 clones, 82% seen once; the top ten hold about 3.5%. The material was peripheral blood, obtained from a patient treated with radiotherapy plus ipilimumab. The J gene is TRBJ2-3, the V gene TRBV5-4; 7 nucleotides match TRBD1. The clonotype was recovered from a human donor with non-small cell lung cancer who had a partial response to radiotherapy plus ipilimumab. CDR3 in amino acids: CASSSLDRTDTQYF. Here the CDR3 DNA reads TGTGCCAGCAGCTCGCTGGACAGGACAGATACGCAGTATTTT.